This TCR beta chain was obtained from a study of T cell repertoires in aging, cancer and after chemotherapy. Overall study findings and caveats: Compared with age-matched healthy donors, untreated hematological or solid cancer patients showed higher blood TCR clonality. Median generation probability rose over the chemotherapy interval in each cancer cohort, suggesting rebound thymic output.

Peripheral blood genomic DNA, not sorted cells or RNA, was the template. A mixed TRB-A/B primer pool amplified rearranged TRB by multiplex touch-down PCR. TCRdb reprocessed the multiplex PCR reads with MiXCR, giving one entry per CDR3 protein. The data show roughly 3,000 distinct CDR3 sequences, with approximately 45% seen just once and 7.5% held by the top ten. In this sample, this clonotype turned up a few times. Its antigen is not known. CDR3 length equals 16 residues. The germline CDR1 and CDR2 sequences are SGHNT and YYREEE (reference sequence). Trimming shortened V by 3 bases and J by 0 bases, and 10 bases separated the two germline ends.

The V call is TRBV5-4, the J call TRBJ2-6; the D is unclear. This TCR was recovered from a human donor with a blood cancer. Sequences were obtained from blood. The CDR3 nucleotides are TGTGCCAGCAGCTCCTACAGCTCCTCTGGGGCCAACGTCCTGACTTTC. Encoded protein: CASSSYSSSGANVLTF.